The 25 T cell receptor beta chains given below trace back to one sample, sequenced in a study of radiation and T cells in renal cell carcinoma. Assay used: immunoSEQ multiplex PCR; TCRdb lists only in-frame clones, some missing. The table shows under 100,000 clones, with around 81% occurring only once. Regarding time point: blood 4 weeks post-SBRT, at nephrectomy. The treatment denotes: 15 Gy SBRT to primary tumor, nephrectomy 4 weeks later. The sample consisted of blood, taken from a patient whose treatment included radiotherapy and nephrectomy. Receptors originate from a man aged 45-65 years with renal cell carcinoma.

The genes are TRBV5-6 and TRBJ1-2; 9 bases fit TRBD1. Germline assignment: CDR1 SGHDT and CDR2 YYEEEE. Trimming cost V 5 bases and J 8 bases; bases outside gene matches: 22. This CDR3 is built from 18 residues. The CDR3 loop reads CASRHEPGQGLRRLGYTF. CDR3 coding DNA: TGTGCCAGCAGGCACGAACCGGGACAGGGCCTTAGGAGGCTAGGCTACACCTTC.

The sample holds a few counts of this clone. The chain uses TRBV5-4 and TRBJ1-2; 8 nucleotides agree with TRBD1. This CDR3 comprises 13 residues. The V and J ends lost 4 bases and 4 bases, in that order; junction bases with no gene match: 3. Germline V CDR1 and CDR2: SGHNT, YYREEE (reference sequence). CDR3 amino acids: CASSLDRGYGYTF. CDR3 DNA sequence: TGTGCCAGCAGCCTCGACAGGGGCTATGGCTACACCTTC.

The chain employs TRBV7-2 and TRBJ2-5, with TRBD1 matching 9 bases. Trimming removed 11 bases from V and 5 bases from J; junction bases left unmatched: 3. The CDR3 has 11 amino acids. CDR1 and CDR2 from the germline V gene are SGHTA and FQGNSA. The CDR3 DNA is TGTGCCGGGGGGACAGGGGAGACCCAGTACTTC. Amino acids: CAGGTGETQYF.

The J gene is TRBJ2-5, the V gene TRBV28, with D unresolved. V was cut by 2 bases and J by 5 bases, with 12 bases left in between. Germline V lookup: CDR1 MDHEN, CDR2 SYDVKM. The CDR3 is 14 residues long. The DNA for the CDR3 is TGTGCCAGCAGTTTACTTGGGGATGGGGAGACCCAGTACTTC. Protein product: CASSLLGDGETQYF. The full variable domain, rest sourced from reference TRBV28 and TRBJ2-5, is DVKVTQSSRYLVKRTGEKVFLECVQDMDHENMFWYRQDPGLGLRLIYFSYDVKMKEKGDIPEGYSVSREKKERFSLILESASTNQTSMYLCASSLLGDGETQYFGPGTRLLVL.

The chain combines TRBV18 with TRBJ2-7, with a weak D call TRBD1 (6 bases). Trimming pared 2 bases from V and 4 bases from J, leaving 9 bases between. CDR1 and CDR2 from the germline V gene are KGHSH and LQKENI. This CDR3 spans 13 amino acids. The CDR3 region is CASSPGGGYEQYF. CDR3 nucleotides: TGTGCCAGCTCACCAGGGGGCGGGTACGAGCAGTACTTC.

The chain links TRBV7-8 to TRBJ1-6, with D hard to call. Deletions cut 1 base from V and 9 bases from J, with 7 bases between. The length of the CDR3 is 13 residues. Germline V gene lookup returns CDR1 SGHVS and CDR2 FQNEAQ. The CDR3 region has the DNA TGTGCCAGCAGCTTAGACGGTTCTTCACCCCTCCACTTT. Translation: CASSLDGSSPLHF. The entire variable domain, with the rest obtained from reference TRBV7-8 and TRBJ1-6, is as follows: GAGVSQSPRYKVAKRGQDVALRCDPISGHVSLFWYQQALGQGPEFLTYFQNEAQLDKSGLPSDRFFAERPEGSVSTLKIQRTQQEDSAVYLCASSLDGSSPLHFGNGTRLTVT.

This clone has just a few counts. The DNA of the CDR3 is TGTGCCAGCAGTGAAGATCAGGGGAACACTGAAGCTTTCTTT. As protein: CASSEDQGNTEAFF. The rearrangement uses TRBV6-4 and TRBJ1-1; D might be TRBD1 (5 bases). Trimming took 3 bases from V and 1 from J, leaving 9 bases between them. CDR1 and CDR2 from the germline V gene are MRHNA and SNTAGT. The CDR3 covers 14 residues.

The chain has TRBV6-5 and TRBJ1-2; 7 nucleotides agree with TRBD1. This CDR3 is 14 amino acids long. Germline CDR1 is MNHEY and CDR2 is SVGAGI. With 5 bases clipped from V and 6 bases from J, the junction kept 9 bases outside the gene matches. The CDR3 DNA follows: TGTGCCAGCAGTCTCGCGACAGGGCAGGATGGCTACACCTTC. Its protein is CASSLATGQDGYTF.

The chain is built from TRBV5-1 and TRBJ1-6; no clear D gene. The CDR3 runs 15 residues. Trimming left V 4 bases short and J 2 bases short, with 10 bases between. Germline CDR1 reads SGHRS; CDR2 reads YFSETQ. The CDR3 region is CASSTGGAYNSPLHF. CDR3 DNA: TGCGCCAGCAGCACCGGAGGAGCCTATAATTCACCCCTCCACTTT.

In nucleotides, the CDR3 is TGTGCCAGCAGCGAAATAGCTAGCCGGGGGGCCAAGTACTTC. It is translated as CASSEIASRGAKYF. V gene TRBV21-1 combines with J gene TRBJ2-7; the table's D call, TRBD2, has no DNA check behind it. TRBV21-1 is tagged as a pseudogene. CDR3 length equals 14 residues.

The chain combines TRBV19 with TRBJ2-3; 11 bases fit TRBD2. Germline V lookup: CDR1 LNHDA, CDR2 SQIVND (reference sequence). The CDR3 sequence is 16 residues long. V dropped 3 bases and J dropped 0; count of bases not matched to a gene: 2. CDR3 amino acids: CASSMTSGTSTDTQYF. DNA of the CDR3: TGTGCCAGTAGTATGACTAGCGGGACTAGCACAGATACGCAGTATTTT.

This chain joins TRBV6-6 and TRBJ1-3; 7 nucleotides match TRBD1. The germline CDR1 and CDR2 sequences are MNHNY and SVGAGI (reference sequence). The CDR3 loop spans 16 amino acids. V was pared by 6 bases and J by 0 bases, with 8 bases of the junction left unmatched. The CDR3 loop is CASSKQGLSSGNTIYF. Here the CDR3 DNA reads TGTGCCAGCAGCAAACAGGGGCTGAGCTCTGGAAACACCATATATTTT.

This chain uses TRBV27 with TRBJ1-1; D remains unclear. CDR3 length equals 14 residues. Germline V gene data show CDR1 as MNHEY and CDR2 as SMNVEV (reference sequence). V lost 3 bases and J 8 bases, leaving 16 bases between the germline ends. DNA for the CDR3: TGTGCCAGCAGTTTTTTCGGACGGATGTCCGAAGCTTTCTTT. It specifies CASSFFGRMSEAFF.

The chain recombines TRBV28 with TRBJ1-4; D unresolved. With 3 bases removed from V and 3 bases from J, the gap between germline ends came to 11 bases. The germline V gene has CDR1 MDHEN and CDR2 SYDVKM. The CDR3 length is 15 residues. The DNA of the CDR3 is TGTGCCAGCAGTTTTGGAGGAGAATCTAATGAAAAACTGTTTTTT. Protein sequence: CASSFGGESNEKLFF. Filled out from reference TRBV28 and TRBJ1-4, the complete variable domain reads DVKVTQSSRYLVKRTGEKVFLECVQDMDHENMFWYRQDPGLGLRLIYFSYDVKMKEKGDIPEGYSVSREKKERFSLILESASTNQTSMYLCASSFGGESNEKLFFGSGTQLSVL.

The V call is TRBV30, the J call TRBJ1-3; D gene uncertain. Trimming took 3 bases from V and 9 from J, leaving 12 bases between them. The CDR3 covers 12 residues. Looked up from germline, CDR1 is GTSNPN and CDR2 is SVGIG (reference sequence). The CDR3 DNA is TGTGCCTGGAGGACCCTTGGTAGCACCATATATTTT. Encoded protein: CAWRTLGSTIYF.

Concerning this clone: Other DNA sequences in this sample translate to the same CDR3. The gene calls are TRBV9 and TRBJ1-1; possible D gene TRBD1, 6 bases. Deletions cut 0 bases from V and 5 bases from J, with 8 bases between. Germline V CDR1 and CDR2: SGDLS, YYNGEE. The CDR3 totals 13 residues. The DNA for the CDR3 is TGTGCCAGCAGCGTAGAGGGGGATACTGAAGCTTTCTTT. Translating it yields CASSVEGDTEAFF.

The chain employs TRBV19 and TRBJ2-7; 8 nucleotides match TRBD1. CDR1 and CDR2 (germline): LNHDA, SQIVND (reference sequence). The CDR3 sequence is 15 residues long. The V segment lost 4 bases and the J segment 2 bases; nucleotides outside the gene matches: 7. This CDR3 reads CASSSSGQAPYEQYF. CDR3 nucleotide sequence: TGTGCCAGTAGTAGTTCGGGACAGGCCCCCTACGAGCAGTACTTC.

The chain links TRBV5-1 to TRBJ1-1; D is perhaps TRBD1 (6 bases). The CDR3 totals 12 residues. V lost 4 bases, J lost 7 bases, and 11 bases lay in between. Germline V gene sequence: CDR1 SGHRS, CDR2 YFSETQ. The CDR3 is CASSRDKLEAFF. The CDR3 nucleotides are TGCGCCAGCAGCCGGGACAAGCTTGAAGCTTTCTTT.

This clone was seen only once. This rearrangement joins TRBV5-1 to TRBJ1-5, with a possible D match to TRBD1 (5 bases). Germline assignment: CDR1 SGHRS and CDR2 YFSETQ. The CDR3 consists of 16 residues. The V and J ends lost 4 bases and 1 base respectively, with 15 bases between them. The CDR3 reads CASSPGETVSNQPQHF. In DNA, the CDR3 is TGCGCCAGCAGCCCCGGCGAGACAGTAAGCAATCAGCCCCAGCATTTT.

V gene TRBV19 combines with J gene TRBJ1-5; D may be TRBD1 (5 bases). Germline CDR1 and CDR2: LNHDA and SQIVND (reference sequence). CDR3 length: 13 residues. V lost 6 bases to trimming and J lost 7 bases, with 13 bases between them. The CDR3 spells CASSGAARQPQHF. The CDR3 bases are TGTGCCAGTAGCGGGGCAGCTAGGCAGCCCCAGCATTTT.

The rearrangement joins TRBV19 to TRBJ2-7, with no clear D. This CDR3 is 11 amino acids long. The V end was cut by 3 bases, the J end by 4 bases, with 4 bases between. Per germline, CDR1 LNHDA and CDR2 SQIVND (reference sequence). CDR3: CASSMGYEQYF. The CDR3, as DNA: TGTGCCAGTAGTATGGGTTACGAGCAGTACTTC.

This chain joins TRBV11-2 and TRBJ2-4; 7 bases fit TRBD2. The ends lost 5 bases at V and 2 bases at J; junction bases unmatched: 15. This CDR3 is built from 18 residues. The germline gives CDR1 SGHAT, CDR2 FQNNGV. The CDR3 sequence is CASSLPLGSGITKNIQYF. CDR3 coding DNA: TGTGCCAGCAGCCTGCCCCTAGGAAGCGGGATAACCAAAAACATTCAGTACTTC.

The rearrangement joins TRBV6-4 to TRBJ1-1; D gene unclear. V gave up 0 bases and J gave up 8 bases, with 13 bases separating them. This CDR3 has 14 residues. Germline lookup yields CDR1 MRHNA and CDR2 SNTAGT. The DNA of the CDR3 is TGTGCCAGCAGTGACTCGAGTTTAGCATCCGAAGCTTTCTTT. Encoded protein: CASSDSSLASEAFF.

Here the CDR3 reads CASSPGQGYSEGYTF. The CDR3 DNA follows: TGTGCCAGCAGCCCAGGACAGGGGTATTCGGAAGGCTACACCTTC. The chain has TRBV7-6 and TRBJ1-2; 9 bases agree with TRBD1. Trimming at V came to 5 bases and at J to 8 bases, leaving 12 bases not matched to a gene. The CDR3 has 15 residues. From germline, CDR1 is SGHVS and CDR2 FNYEAQ.

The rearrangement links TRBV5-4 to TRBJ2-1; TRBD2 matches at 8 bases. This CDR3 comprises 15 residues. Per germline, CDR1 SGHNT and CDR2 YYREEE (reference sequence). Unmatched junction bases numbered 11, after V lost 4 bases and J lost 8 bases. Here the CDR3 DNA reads TGTGCCAGCAGCGCCCCCGGGAGGGAGGGATATGAGCAGTTCTTC. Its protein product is CASSAPGREGYEQFF.